The next 5 T cell receptor beta chains were all read from a single sample in a study of shared clonotypes between healthy human individuals (dated by TCRdb to about 2020). Libraries were made using the immunoSEQ multiplex PCR assay. Entries here come from immuneACCESS through TCRdb and include only in-frame sequences with V and J called. Some clones fail to appear in such tables; in the studies checked, an unresolved V gene covers under half of the shortfall, and the cause of the remainder is unknown. Present in this sample are roughly 1 million clones, approximately 80% of which were seen just once. The top ten clonotypes cover 0.5% to 0.6% of the sample. Sequenced: memory CD4+ T cells from PBMCs. The cell subset or site label here, explained by the study, means: CD45RA-negative fraction. The receptors here all came from a man between 18 and 29 years old in good health. Some clones in this sample may be carry-over from other donors' samples.

About this clone itself: A read error is possible here, since a much larger clone lies one base away. The chain couples TRBV28 to TRBJ2-1, with 9 bases that match TRBD2. The CDR3 spans 14 residues. The V gene's germline CDR1 is MDHEN and CDR2 SYDVKM. The V gene end was trimmed by 7 bases and the J gene end by 1 base; junction bases not matched to a gene: 2. This CDR3 is CASTLAGSYNEQFF. The CDR3 bases are TGTGCCAGCACTCTAGCGGGATCCTACAATGAGCAGTTCTTC.

The chain links TRBV7-3 to TRBJ2-7; TRBD1 matches 8 bases. This CDR3 spans 14 amino acids. V lost 5 bases and J lost 5; bases outside the gene matches: 8. Germline V gene lookup returns CDR1 SGHTA and CDR2 FQGTGA. CDR3 sequence (DNA): TGTGCCAGCAGCCCTCAAGGACAGGGCCACGAGCAGTACTTC. It yields the protein CASSPQGQGHEQYF.

The chain uses TRBV27 and TRBJ2-1, with 8 bases lining up with TRBD2. After removal of 0 bases from V and 8 bases from J, the junction contained 6 bases not matched to a gene. Germline V gives CDR1 MNHEY, CDR2 SMNVEV (reference sequence). The CDR3 has 15 residues. CDR3 DNA: TGTGCCAGCAGTTTATCGTGGACTAGCATCGATGAGCAGTTCTTC. Translating it yields CASSLSWTSIDEQFF.

V and J are TRBV10-3 and TRBJ1-2; D not resolved. CDR1 is ENHRY, CDR2 SYGVKD, per germline. Trimming removed 4 bases at V and 0 bases at J, with 9 bases between. CDR3 length: 14 amino acids. The CDR3 DNA is TGTGCCATCAGTGTAGACGGACCTAACTATGGCTACACCTTC. It encodes CAISVDGPNYGYTF.

CDR3 sequence (DNA): TGTGCCAGTAGTAGGCGCGGGAGTTACCACGAGCAGTACTTC. It yields the protein CASSRRGSYHEQYF. The chain uses TRBV19 and TRBJ2-7; 7 nucleotides agree with TRBD2. The V gene's germline CDR1 is LNHDA and CDR2 SQIVND (reference sequence). CDR3 size: 14 residues. V shed 4 bases, J shed 5 bases, and the junction held 8 bases outside the gene matches.